One and the same sample provided the 13 T cell receptor beta chains below, sequenced in a study of T cell repertoires in cytomegalovirus infection. One entry per CDR3 protein, called by TCRdb with MiXCR from the reads. The table includes some 400,000 distinct CDR3 sequences, 18% detected once. The sequenced material came from PBMCs. These receptors all come from a human donor in good health (CMV status not recorded). Some clones in this sample may be carry-over from other donors' samples.

This clonotype was recorded at least ten times. The chain couples TRBV4-3 to TRBJ2-1, with 9 positions matching TRBD2. V gave up 3 bases and J gave up 7 bases; unmatched junction bases: 10. CDR3 length: 16 residues. From germline, CDR1 is LGHNA and CDR2 YSLEER. CDR3 residues: CASSQRLAVQWNEQFF. Here the CDR3 DNA reads TGCGCCAGCAGCCAGCGACTAGCGGTCCAGTGGAATGAGCAGTTCTTC.

J is TRBJ2-7 and V is TRBV20-1, with TRBD1 matching over 10 bases. V was clipped by 3 bases and J by 3 bases; unmatched bases: 5. The CDR3 loop spans 14 amino acids. CDR1 and CDR2 (germline): DFQATT, SNEGSKA (reference sequence). CDR3: CSARGQGLFYEQYF. The CDR3 coding sequence is TGCAGTGCTAGGGGACAGGGGTTGTTCTACGAGCAGTACTTC.

This clonotype was counted many times. The V gene is TRBV7-2, the J gene TRBJ2-1; the match to TRBD2 covers 10 bases. With V trimmed by 1 base and J by 4 bases, 4 bases remained unmatched. This CDR3 comprises 16 residues. The germline CDR1 and CDR2 sequences are SGHTA and FQGNSA. CDR3 sequence (DNA): TGTGCCAGCAGCTTAGGTCCTAGCGGGGGTTACAATGAGCAGTTCTTC. The encoded protein is CASSLGPSGGYNEQFF.

This clonotype was observed a few times. One junction end does not reproduce the germline sequence, and a read error may be involved. The chain joins TRBV10-3 to TRBJ2-7; D possibly matches TRBD1 or TRBD2 (5 bases each). The V gene's germline CDR1 is ENHRY and CDR2 SYGVKD. This CDR3 spans 13 amino acids. The DNA of the CDR3 is TGTGCCATCAGTGAGACTAGTTCTTACCTACAGGCTTTC. It is translated as CAISETSSYLQAF.

This clonotype has just a few counts. V is TRBV12-3 or TRBV12-4 and J is TRBJ1-1, with 7 bases lining up with TRBD1. CDR3 length: 14 residues. V was pared by 2 bases and J by 3 bases, with 3 bases of the junction left unmatched. The CDR3 loop reads CASSLTGVHTEAFF. The CDR3 DNA reads as TGTGCCAGCAGTTTAACAGGGGTCCACACTGAAGCTTTCTTT.

The chain uses TRBV20-1 and TRBJ1-2, with 8 bases that match TRBD1. Germline V gives CDR1 DFQATT, CDR2 SNEGSKA (reference sequence). The CDR3 extends over 16 amino acids. Germline trimming cut 0 bases from V and 8 bases from J; bases unmatched to any gene: 14. Written as DNA, the CDR3 is TGCAGTGCTAGAGACAGGGGGGTGACAGGGGCCCGAGGCTACACCTTC. Residues: CSARDRGVTGARGYTF.

This clonotype was recorded at least ten times. V and J are TRBV3-1 and TRBJ1-3; no firm D call. V dropped 4 bases and J dropped 0 bases, with 4 bases sitting between them. The CDR3 has 13 residues. Germline values: CDR1 LGHDT, CDR2 YNNKEL (reference sequence). CDR3 sequence reads: CASSPSSGNTIYF. The CDR3 DNA is TGTGCCAGCAGCCCTTCCTCTGGAAACACCATATATTTT.

The chain employs TRBV11-2 and TRBJ2-1, with 14 bases identical to TRBD2. V dropped 5 bases and J dropped 9; count of bases not matched to a gene: 6. There are 15 residues in the CDR3. Germline V CDR1 and CDR2: SGHAT, FQNNGV. CDR3 in amino acids: CASSATSGRAVEQFF. CDR3 nucleotides: TGTGCCAGCAGCGCGACTAGCGGGAGGGCCGTTGAGCAGTTCTTC.

The gene calls are TRBV11-2 and TRBJ2-2; 7 nucleotides agree with TRBD2. CDR1 is SGHAT, CDR2 FQNNGV, per germline. This CDR3 contains 19 residues. With V trimmed by 4 bases and J by 1 base, 15 bases remained unmatched. The CDR3, as DNA: TGTGCCAGCAGCTCCCCTCGGGGTGCGGGGGTACTGAACACCGGGGAGCTGTTTTTT. Translation gives CASSSPRGAGVLNTGELFF.

This clonotype turned up a few times. The chain is built from TRBV20-1 and TRBJ1-6, with 9 bases aligning to TRBD1. The germline gives CDR1 DFQATT, CDR2 SNEGSKA (reference sequence). The junction had 6 bases not matched to a gene; V was cut back by 3 bases and J by 6 bases. The CDR3 totals 15 residues. As DNA, the CDR3 is TGCAGTGCTAGGAAGCCGGGACAGGGTAATTCACCCCTCCACTTT. Its translation: CSARKPGQGNSPLHF.

This clonotype was counted only a few times. This rearrangement joins TRBV6-2 or TRBV6-3 to TRBJ2-2; 7 positions agree with TRBD1. V trimming: 7 bases; J trimming: 5 bases; junction bases outside the gene matches: 10. Germline CDR1 and CDR2: MNHEY and SVGEGT. This CDR3 contains 15 residues. The CDR3 is CASNERGLRTGELFF. The CDR3 nucleotides read TGTGCCAGCAATGAAAGGGGGCTTCGAACCGGGGAGCTGTTTTTT.

This clonotype turned up a few times. The V and J genes are TRBV20-1 and TRBJ2-1, with no clear D. The CDR3 has 17 residues. Looked up from germline, CDR1 is DFQATT and CDR2 is SNEGSKA (reference sequence). V was clipped by 1 base and J by 0 bases, with 16 bases between them. Here the CDR3 DNA reads TGCAGTGCTAGAGGTAAAGTTCTGTCGAGCTCCTACAATGAGCAGTTCTTC. Translated, it gives CSARGKVLSSSYNEQFF.

A single count supports this clonotype. The chain couples TRBV23-1 to TRBJ2-7; D gene uncertain. Being an ORF, TRBV23-1 has a function that is uncertain. This CDR3 contains 16 residues. V lost 2 bases and J 1 base, leaving 15 bases between the germline ends. The CDR3 DNA sequence: TGCGCCAGCAGTCAAGGAAGGGATTTAGGGTCCTACGAGCAGTACTTC. It specifies CASSQGRDLGSYEQYF.